The source of this T cell receptor (beta chain) is a study of blood T cell repertoires in COVID-19. Looking at the study overall: Sites across the United States, Italy and Spain contributed samples from acute and convalescent COVID-19. Nucleic acid was either cDNA or gDNA, and it came from T cells, B-cell-depleted T cells, or PBMCs.

As handled by the study authors: Amplified reference gene primers provided the basis for estimating nucleated cell counts. Clones were sequenced by immunoSEQ multiplex PCR, and TCRdb holds only the in-frame ones, with some missing. That table is the source of V, J and clone size, and D and trimming were worked out from the DNA. This table holds about 230,000 clones, approximately 89% found once. Germline values: CDR1 MGHDK, CDR2 SYGVNS. CDR3 size: 17 residues. V gave up 3 bases and J gave up 2 bases; unmatched junction bases: 6. This sequence originates from a woman aged 30 to 39 with acute COVID-19. The specimen sequenced was PBMCs or T cells enriched from blood (not recorded which). The rearrangement joins TRBV25-1 to TRBJ2-6, with 8 bases aligning to TRBD1. DNA of the CDR3: TGTGCCAGCAGTGACAGACAGGGGTTACCTGGGGCCAACGTCCTGACTTTC. Amino acid sequence: CASSDRQGLPGANVLTF.